The present T cell receptor (beta chain) was sequenced within a study of regulatory T cells in long-lasting Graves disease. Time point described: newly diagnosed GD, antithyroid drugs for less than 3 months. Extracted PBMC RNA gave rise to the TCR library. The authors built TCR beta libraries using iRepertoire HTBI primers and Arm-PCR of CDR3 regions. TCRdb ran MiXCR on the multiplex PCR reads and lists one entry per CDR3 protein. The sample has some 220,000 distinct CDR3 sequences, approximately 19% seen once. At least ten counts were recorded for this clonotype. The V gene's germline CDR1 is SGHTA and CDR2 FQGTGA. The length of the CDR3 is 16 residues. V lost 1 base to trimming and J lost 0 bases, with 10 bases between them. These sequences were also reported in another study, on T cells in Graves' hyperthyroidism and ophthalmopathy. That report adds: The majority of expanded thyroid clonotypes above 0.001 also appeared in blood.

V gene TRBV7-3 combines with J gene TRBJ2-1; D tentatively reads TRBD1 or TRBD2 (5 bases each). Sequencing used peripheral blood mononuclear cells (PBMCs), obtained at new diagnosis, from a patient treated with antithyroid drugs. The receptor was derived from a woman younger than 45 with Graves disease. The CDR3 here is CASSLIGASSYNEQFF. DNA for the CDR3: TGTGCCAGCAGCTTAATCGGGGCCAGCTCCTACAATGAGCAGTTCTTC.